One T cell receptor beta chain is described in this entry. The antigen remains undetermined. The data derive from a study of cytomegalovirus exposure and HLA in healthy donors. For the study at large: T cells numbering about 200 million yielded more than 100 million unique TCR beta sequences in an earlier analysis. Study-level results: Reportedly, fewer N-insertions than the approximately 610-donor mean appeared in an Asian-associated ancestry cluster in a later analysis.

CDR1 and CDR2 from the germline V gene are SGHNT and YYREEE (reference sequence). V was pared by 4 bases and J by 0 bases, with 3 bases of the junction left unmatched. The CDR3 contains 14 residues. PCR amplification relied on 60 Vbeta primers (plus 13 Jbeta primers). Here immunoSEQ multiplex PCR was the method, and the copy in TCRdb shows in-frame clones only, minus some. Among approximately 100,000 clones, more than 75% were seen once, and the ten largest hold about 12%. This clonotype was sampled from a woman in her thirties or forties in good health and CMV-seropositive. Sequenced input: PBMCs. This chain connects TRBV5-4 to TRBJ2-7, with 8 positions matching TRBD1. The CDR3 DNA reads as TGTGCCAGCAGCCCAGGGGGCTTCTCCTACGAGCAGTACTTC. This gives the protein CASSPGGFSYEQYF.